This T cell receptor (beta chain) was sequenced in a study of T cell responses to AZD1222 COVID-19 vaccine. TCRdb's copy holds only in-frame clones and misses some; the assay was immunoSEQ multiplex PCR. Here the sample spans around 190,000 clones, under 95% being singletons. Study-level points and caveats: Baseline testing showed seropositivity in only five or six AZD1222 recipients.

Germline-derived CDR1 and CDR2 are KGHSY and FQNENV. The CDR3 runs 15 residues. V dropped 1 base and J dropped 5 bases, with 13 bases sitting between them. This clone occurred once. Antigen specificity is unknown. Second doses were pooled across both intervals (about 4 or about 12 weeks). Material: peripheral blood, obtained 28 days after the second AZD1222 dose. The chain couples TRBV16 to TRBJ2-3; the D gene is possibly TRBD1 (5 bases). The origin of this receptor is an adult who received the AZD1222 COVID-19 vaccine. The CDR3, as DNA: TGTGCCAGCAGCCAATTTCGTGACAGACGAGATACGCAGTATTTT. Translated: CASSQFRDRRDTQYF.